This TCR beta chain was sequenced for a study of CD8+CD57+ T cells in acquired aplastic anemia. About the research overall: Recorded DNA amounts for sorted CD4+ and CD8+ cells had an average of 3.2 ug. There were roughly 9.8 million reads, on average, for CD4+ cells from healthy donors.

This clonotype was detected ten times or more. No antigen is known for it. Study results and caveats: Patients shared under 30 CD8+ CDR3 sequences with controls. No significant difference in CD8+ Simpson's diversity was found between patients and controls.

V was pared by 8 bases and J by 1 base, with 10 bases between. The CDR3 has 13 amino acids. Germline values: CDR1 SNHLY, CDR2 FYNNEI. Profiling of TCR beta VDJ combinations and CDR3 sequences used genomic DNA as template. Each CDR3 protein gets one entry after TCRdb re-called the reads with MiXCR. The data show some 130,000 distinct CDR3 sequences, around two fifths seen once. This rearrangement joins TRBV2 to TRBJ2-3; the D gene could be TRBD1 or TRBD2 (5 bases each). The clonotype comes from a human donor in good health, serving as a control. Sequencing was carried out using sorted CD4+, CD8+, or CD8+CD57+ T cells (not recorded which) from PBMCs. The CDR3 DNA follows: TGTGCCAGCGGGGACGGGGGCACAGATACGCAGTATTTT. Protein product: CASGDGGTDTQYF.